This record concerns one TCR beta chain sequence. In the authors' methods: Reference gene primers were amplified, and this amplification served to estimate nucleated cell counts. The data were produced by immunoSEQ multiplex PCR, yet TCRdb's version contains in-frame clones alone and is incomplete. That table supplies the V and J calls and clone size; D and trimming were determined from the DNA. This table holds tens of thousands of clones, 85% to 90% found once. The CDR3 consists of 15 residues. Germline V gene sequence: CDR1 LGHDT, CDR2 YNNKEL (reference sequence). With V trimmed by 2 bases and J by 3 bases, 4 bases remained unmatched. The data are from a study of blood T cell repertoires in COVID-19. Turning to the study itself: Samples taken during acute and convalescent COVID-19 were collected in the United States, Italy and Spain. Sources were T cells, B-cell-depleted T cells, or PBMCs; the material itself was cDNA or gDNA.

The gene calls are TRBV3-1 (or the pseudogene TRBV3-2) and TRBJ2-3; 8 positions match TRBD1. The TCR comes from a man aged 55 to 69 with acute or convalescent COVID-19. Sequencing used peripheral blood. The CDR3 DNA reads as TGTGCCAGCAGCCAATTGACAGGGGATACAGATACGCAGTATTTT. It yields the protein CASSQLTGDTDTQYF.